The 12 T cell receptor beta chains presented below share a single source sample, sequenced in a study of cytomegalovirus exposure and HLA in healthy donors. 60 Vbeta and 13 Jbeta primers were used in PCR. The data were produced by immunoSEQ multiplex PCR, yet TCRdb's version contains in-frame clones alone and is incomplete. This sample has around 150,000 clones, with 60% to 85% found just once. The specimen was PBMCs. Receptors were obtained from a man aged 30 to 45 in good health and CMV-seropositive.

On this clone: The same CDR3 is also encoded by other DNA sequences in this sample. The chain employs TRBV7-9 and TRBJ2-3; 10 nucleotides align to TRBD2. Per germline, CDR1 SEHNR and CDR2 FQNEAQ (reference sequence). This CDR3 region has 16 residues. Trimming took 1 base from V and 1 from J; bases not matched to a gene: 2. The CDR3 DNA is TGTGCCAGCAGCTTAGGCCTAGCGGGGGGCACAGATACGCAGTATTTT. Translated, it gives CASSLGLAGGTDTQYF.

The CDR3, as DNA: TGCGCCAGCAGCTTAAAAGGGGGGGCCGGTAATGAGCAGTTCTTC. Its protein is CASSLKGGAGNEQFF. The chain couples TRBV5-1 to TRBJ2-1, with D perhaps matching TRBD2 (7 bases). The CDR3 runs to 15 residues. The V gene's germline CDR1 is SGHRS and CDR2 YFSETQ. Trimming pared 2 bases from V and 7 bases from J, leaving 16 bases between.

The V and J genes are TRBV9 and TRBJ2-2; D gene unclear. With 0 bases removed from V and 5 bases from J, the gap between germline ends came to 5 bases. CDR1 is SGDLS, CDR2 YYNGEE, per germline. CDR3 length: 13 residues. The DNA of the CDR3 is TGTGCCAGCAGCGTAGTTAGTACCGGGGAGCTGTTTTTT. It is translated as CASSVVSTGELFF. The full variable domain, with the rest looked up from reference TRBV9 and TRBJ2-2, is DSGVTQTPKHLITATGQRVTLRCSPRSGDLSVYWYQQSLDQGLQFLIQYYNGEERAKGNILERFSAQQFPDLHSELNLSSLELGDSALYFCASSVVSTGELFFGEGSRLTVL.

The V and J genes are TRBV5-6 and TRBJ2-7; 8 bases are shared with TRBD1. Germline V lookup: CDR1 SGHDT, CDR2 YYEEEE. V lost 4 bases to trimming and J lost 5 bases; unmatched junction nucleotides: 8. The CDR3 loop spans 14 amino acids. The CDR3 protein is CASSDDRGTNEQYF. The CDR3 DNA is TGTGCCAGCAGCGACGACAGGGGTACCAACGAGCAGTACTTC.

This chain's CDR3 is CASSFGGGAYTGELFF. DNA for the CDR3: TGTGCCAGCAGTTTTGGCGGGGGGGCCTACACCGGGGAGCTGTTTTTT. V and J are TRBV27 and TRBJ2-2; 9 bases map to TRBD2. The CDR3 consists of 16 residues. Trimming took 3 bases from V and 3 from J; bases not matched to a gene: 5. The germline V gene encodes CDR1 MNHEY and CDR2 SMNVEV (reference sequence).

The V and J genes are TRBV10-3 and TRBJ2-7; tentatively, D is TRBD1 (6 bases). Trimming took off 6 bases at V and 5 bases at J, with 20 bases between the two ends. Germline V gene sequence: CDR1 ENHRY, CDR2 SYGVKD. CDR3 length: 15 residues. The DNA of the CDR3 is TGTGCCATCAGCATAATGTCCCGGGACAAGGACGAGCAGTACTTC. This encodes CAISIMSRDKDEQYF.

V gene TRBV7-9 combines with J gene TRBJ2-7; tentatively, D is TRBD2 (5 bases). The CDR3 totals 15 residues. The V and J ends lost 0 bases and 1 base respectively, with 10 bases between them. From germline, CDR1 is SEHNR and CDR2 FQNEAQ (reference sequence). The DNA for the CDR3 is TGTGCCAGCAGCTTAGCTGGGGAGCGGTCCTACGAGCAGTACTTC. Amino acid sequence: CASSLAGERSYEQYF.

This chain connects TRBV9 to TRBJ1-5; perhaps TRBD1 as D (5 bases). Germline V gene data show CDR1 as SGDLS and CDR2 as YYNGEE. V was shortened by 2 bases and J by 3 bases, with 12 bases between the two germline ends. The CDR3 has 15 residues. CDR3 sequence (DNA): TGTGCCAGCAGCGTGGGGGGAGGGGTCAATCAGCCCCAGCATTTT. This sequence encodes CASSVGGGVNQPQHF.

CDR3 nucleotide sequence: TGTGCCAGCAGCCTCGGCGGTGGTACTGAAGCTTTCTTT. Its protein product is CASSLGGGTEAFF. The chain carries TRBV25-1 and TRBJ1-1, with D hard to call. Germline assignment: CDR1 MGHDK and CDR2 SYGVNS. This CDR3 is built from 13 residues. Trimming cost V 6 bases and J 5 bases, with 13 bases left between them.

J is TRBJ1-1 and V is TRBV5-1; 8 nucleotides align to TRBD1. With 4 bases clipped from V and 1 base from J, the junction kept 6 bases outside the gene matches. CDR1 and CDR2 from the germline V gene are SGHRS and YFSETQ. The CDR3 loop spans 15 amino acids. CDR3: CASSGVTGENTEAFF. DNA of the CDR3: TGCGCCAGCAGCGGCGTGACAGGGGAGAACACTGAAGCTTTCTTT.

The chain is built from TRBV13 and TRBJ2-5; D is perhaps TRBD1 (5 bases). Per germline, CDR1 PRHDT and CDR2 FYEKMQ (reference sequence). V lost 1 base and J 7 bases, leaving 16 bases between the germline ends. The CDR3 is 15 amino acids. CDR3 DNA: TGTGCCAGCAGCTTAGATCAGTGGTCAGGGTCGACCCAGTACTTC. Translation gives CASSLDQWSGSTQYF.

The rearrangement joins TRBV5-1 to TRBJ1-6; 9 bases map to TRBD1. CDR3 length equals 15 residues. Germline CDR1 SGHRS, CDR2 YFSETQ. V gave up 7 bases and J gave up 6 bases; unmatched junction bases: 8. CDR3 DNA: TGCGCCAGCGGCCCCTGGGACAGGGTTAATTCACCCCTCCACTTT. It specifies CASGPWDRVNSPLHF.